The present T cell receptor beta chain was sequenced within a study of blood T cell repertoires in COVID-19. Study-level information: Acute and convalescent COVID-19 specimens originated in the United States, Italy and Spain. PBMCs, B-cell-depleted T cells, or T cells were the source of the cDNA or gDNA that made up the material.

V was clipped by 1 base and J by 2 bases; unmatched bases: 9. CDR1 SGHNT and CDR2 YENEEA come from the germline V gene. This CDR3 has 17 amino acids. Per the original data handling: Amplified reference gene primers provided the basis for estimating nucleated cell counts. Sequenced by immunoSEQ multiplex PCR; TCRdb stores in-frame clones only, minus some. V and J calls and clone size follow that table, whereas D and trimming were derived from the DNA. The data show about 140,000 clones, nearly 90% seen once. This clonotype was obtained from a man between 70 and 80 years old with acute or convalescent COVID-19. This chain links TRBV11-3 with TRBJ2-5, with TRBD1 matching over 8 bases. The source material was peripheral blood. The CDR3 loop reads CASSLVSTGVMQETQYF. The CDR3 coding sequence is TGTGCCAGCAGCTTAGTTTCGACAGGGGTCATGCAAGAGACCCAGTACTTC. Looking up the rest from reference TRBV11-3 and TRBJ2-5 gives the full variable domain: EAGVVQSPRYKIIEKKQPVAFWCNPISGHNTLYWYLQNLGQGPELLIRYENEEAVDDSQLPKDRFSAERLKGVDSTLKIQPAELGDSAVYLCASSLVSTGVMQETQYFGPGTRLLVL.